Listed here are 13 T cell receptor beta chains from one sample, sequenced in a study of beta chain features in type 1 diabetes. Study outcomes and limitations: The study found moderately but significantly shorter TCRB CDR3s in all four CD4+ subsets of Type 1 diabetes patients.

The study reverse transcribed the entire isolated RNA, so it sequenced expressed TCRB transcripts. TCRdb's table, derived via immunoSEQ multiplex PCR, lists solely in-frame clones and lacks some. Counted here are hundreds of thousands of clones, 13% occurring once; the ten biggest clones make up 0.022%. Their antigen targets remain unknown. The sequenced sample was naive CD4+ T cells from blood. These receptors came from a man aged 18 to 30 with type 1 diabetes.

This rearrangement joins TRBV30 to TRBJ2-7; TRBD1 agrees at 7 bases. Germline V gene sequence: CDR1 GTSNPN, CDR2 SVGIG (reference sequence). After removal of 1 base from V and 5 bases from J, the junction contained 5 bases not matched to a gene. The CDR3 contains 13 residues. The chain's CDR3 is CAWSGQGSHEQYF. CDR3 nucleotide sequence: TGTGCCTGGAGTGGACAGGGCTCTCACGAGCAGTACTTC.

This clone turned up a few times. The chain couples TRBV5-1 to TRBJ2-7, with 7 bases aligning to TRBD1. The CDR3 is 17 residues long. In germline, CDR1 is SGHRS, CDR2 YFSETQ. V trimming: 1 base; J trimming: 0 bases; junction bases outside the gene matches: 10. The CDR3 DNA follows: TGCGCCAGCAGCTTGCCCTCGACAGGGCCTCCCTCCTACGAGCAGTACTTC. Its protein product is CASSLPSTGPPSYEQYF.

This clone has only a few counts. J is TRBJ1-2 and V is TRBV5-1; D not resolved. CDR1 and CDR2 (germline): SGHRS, YFSETQ. This CDR3 is 11 amino acids long. V was cut by 5 bases and J by 4 bases, with 6 bases left in between. This CDR3 is CASRATYGYTF. The CDR3 coding sequence is TGCGCCAGCAGGGCGACCTATGGCTACACCTTC.

On this clone itself: At one boundary the junction diverges from the germline segment, which might be a read error. The rearrangement joins TRBV7-7 to TRBJ2-2; weak D call: TRBD1 (5 bases). This CDR3 is 16 amino acids long. Germline-derived CDR1 and CDR2 are SSHAT and FNYEAQ (reference sequence). In DNA form, the CDR3 reads TGTGCTAGCAGCTTTCAGGGTTTCCCGAACACCGGGGAGCTGTTTTTT. Its translation is CASSFQGFPNTGELFF.

J is TRBJ1-6 and V is TRBV2; 7 nucleotides align to TRBD1. Germline V gene sequence: CDR1 SNHLY, CDR2 FYNNEI. The CDR3 sequence is 14 residues long. V trimming: 7 bases; J trimming: 3 bases; junction bases outside the gene matches: 3. CDR3: CASTRDSYNSPLHF. Here the CDR3 DNA reads TGTGCCAGCACTAGGGACAGCTATAATTCACCCCTCCACTTT.

This clone was seen only a few times. J is TRBJ1-2 and V is TRBV30; D is uncertain. V lost 5 bases and J 6 bases, leaving 25 bases between the germline ends. The V gene's germline CDR1 is GTSNPN and CDR2 SVGIG (reference sequence). The CDR3 totals 16 residues. The CDR3 DNA sequence: TGTGCCTGGCAAATAGGCCGGGGTGGCGGTAGTGATGGCTACACCTTC. It yields the protein CAWQIGRGGGSDGYTF.

The J gene is TRBJ2-7, the V gene TRBV6-5, with D unresolved. The CDR3 is 14 residues long. The V gene lost 5 bases and the J gene lost 7 bases, with 18 bases spanning the gap. CDR1 is MNHEY and CDR2 is SVGAGI in the germline V gene. The CDR3 DNA reads as TGTGCCAGCAGTGGCGGACCTCCCGCTCGGGAGCAGTACTTC. It translates to CASSGGPPAREQYF.

This clone has a handful of counts. This rearrangement joins TRBV23-1 to TRBJ2-1; 8 bases are a match to TRBD1. TRBV23-1 is flagged as an ORF with uncertain function. The CDR3 has 16 amino acids. J was trimmed by 3 bases and V by 7 bases; bases with no gene match: 11. CDR3 in DNA: TGCGCCAGCAAACTTCCAGGGGGCGGGTACTACAATGAGCAGTTCTTC. This translates into CASKLPGGGYYNEQFF.

This chain links TRBV30 with TRBJ1-5; TRBD1 might be the D (5 bases). The CDR3 is made up of 14 amino acids. Germline CDR1 is GTSNPN and CDR2 is SVGIG (reference sequence). Between the trimmed V and J ends, which lost 5 bases and 3 bases, there was a span of 14 bases. CDR3 nucleotide sequence: TGTGCCTGGGCGGCGGGGGTTCCCAATCAGCCCCAGCATTTT. It codes for CAWAAGVPNQPQHF.

The CDR3 sequence: CASSPAWGGREKLFF. CDR3 coding DNA: TGTGCCAGCAGTCCAGCCTGGGGAGGGAGAGAAAAACTGTTTTTT. The chain combines TRBV28 with TRBJ1-4, with D uncertain. The CDR3 is 15 amino acids. Germline V gene sequence: CDR1 MDHEN, CDR2 SYDVKM. Trimming shortened V by 5 bases and J by 8 bases, and 18 bases separated the two germline ends.

The chain combines TRBV5-4 with TRBJ2-3; TRBD1 aligns across 10 bases. The J segment lost 0 bases and the V segment lost 4 bases, leaving 11 bases of the junction unmatched. The germline V gene has CDR1 SGHNT and CDR2 YYREEE (reference sequence). The CDR3 has 18 residues. The CDR3 DNA sequence: TGTGCCAGCAGCACCGCTATGGGACAGGGGACTAGCACAGATACGCAGTATTTT. It codes for CASSTAMGQGTSTDTQYF.

In its sample, this clone was seen a few times. The same CDR3 also results from other DNA sequences found in this sample. V gene TRBV5-1 combines with J gene TRBJ2-3; 7 nucleotides agree with TRBD1. The CDR3 consists of 15 residues. Germline trimming cut 4 bases from V and 1 base from J; bases unmatched to any gene: 6. Germline V gives CDR1 SGHRS, CDR2 YFSETQ. As DNA, the CDR3 is TGCGCCAGCAGCGCACGGACAGGCGGCACAGATACGCAGTATTTT. Protein sequence: CASSARTGGTDTQYF.

This sequence joins TRBV4-1 and TRBJ1-2, with unresolved D. This CDR3 has 12 amino acids. Trimming cost V 5 bases and J 8 bases, with 12 bases left between them. In germline, CDR1 is MGHRA, CDR2 YSYEKL. As DNA, the CDR3 is TGCGCCAGCAGCGCCCGGGATCGAGGCTACACCTTC. The encoded protein is CASSARDRGYTF.